This paragraph reports one T cell receptor beta chain. These data come from a study of blood T cells in healthy people across ages. Germline CDR1 SEHNR, CDR2 FQNEAQ (reference sequence). The J segment lost 5 bases and the V segment lost 5 bases, leaving 8 bases of the junction unmatched. This CDR3 comprises 15 residues. Primers used in a second PCR of roughly 7 to 11 cycles were a sample-barcoded 5' primer and a J-beta primer mix. MiXCR, applied by TCRdb to the 5' RACE reads, yields one record per CDR3 protein. The table includes 1.5 million to 1.9 million distinct CDR3 sequences, less than 45% detected once.

This sequence was found in a woman in her late teens or twenties in good health. The source material was blood. V usage is TRBV7-9 and J usage is TRBJ2-1; 8 bases agree with TRBD1. The CDR3 DNA reads as TGTGCCAGCAGCCTCGGACAGGGAGAGGACAATGAGCAGTTCTTC. Translation: CASSLGQGEDNEQFF.